A single sample gave rise to the 24 T cell receptor beta chains below, sequenced in a study of blood T cell repertoires in COVID-19. Clones were sequenced by immunoSEQ multiplex PCR, and TCRdb holds only the in-frame ones, with some missing. The top ten clones hold 12% of a sample with about 240,000 clones, more than 75% of them seen once. Sequencing was performed on peripheral blood. The receptors come from a woman aged 60-75 years with active or convalescent COVID-19.

As for this clone: The same CDR3 is also encoded by other DNA sequences in this sample. The chain has TRBV18 and TRBJ2-7, with TRBD1 matching over 9 bases. V shed 3 bases and J 6 bases; nucleotides not matched to a gene: 3. Germline V gives CDR1 KGHSH, CDR2 LQKENI. This CDR3 is 13 amino acids long. CDR3 nucleotides: TGTGCCAGCTCACCCGGGACAGGGCGCGAGCAGTACTTC. As protein: CASSPGTGREQYF.

The chain joins TRBV5-1 to TRBJ2-2; 7 bases are a match to TRBD1. Trimming cost V 0 bases and J 6 bases; bases outside gene matches: 11. Germline V gene lookup returns CDR1 SGHRS and CDR2 YFSETQ. The CDR3 has 17 amino acids. The CDR3: CASSLDMGQFGAGELFF. In nucleotides, the CDR3 is TGCGCCAGCAGCTTGGACATGGGACAGTTTGGCGCCGGGGAGCTGTTTTTT.

The J gene is TRBJ2-3, the V gene TRBV7-9; D gene ambiguous. This CDR3 is 13 amino acids long. Germline V gene sequence: CDR1 SEHNR, CDR2 FQNEAQ (reference sequence). Trimming shortened V by 2 bases and J by 1 base, and 4 bases separated the two germline ends. CDR3 region: CASSLFGTDTQYF. The CDR3 DNA reads TGTGCCAGCAGCTTATTCGGCACAGATACGCAGTATTTT.

The chain carries TRBV6-1 and TRBJ2-7; TRBD1 matches at 9 bases. The CDR3 extends over 15 amino acids. V lost 3 bases and J lost 5; bases outside the gene matches: 8. Germline CDR1 is MNHNS and CDR2 is SASEGT. CDR3 protein: CASSEMGQGSHEQYF. The CDR3 coding sequence is TGTGCCAGCAGTGAGATGGGACAGGGATCCCACGAGCAGTACTTC.

This clone was seen a few times. The rearrangement uses TRBV2 and TRBJ1-5; 10 bases align to TRBD1. Germline values: CDR1 SNHLY, CDR2 FYNNEI. Losses at the gene ends were 5 bases for V and 0 bases for J; bases not matched to a gene: 1. This CDR3 has 15 residues. The CDR3 DNA reads as TGTGCCAGCAGTTGGGACAGGGGTAGCAATCAGCCCCAGCATTTT. This codes for CASSWDRGSNQPQHF. The complete variable domain, with remaining parts taken from reference TRBV2 and TRBJ1-5, reads EPEVTQTPSHQVTQMGQEVILRCVPISNHLYFYWYRQILGQKVEFLVSFYNNEISEKSEIFDDQFSVERPDGSNFTLKIRSTKLEDSAMYFCASSWDRGSNQPQHFGDGTRLSIL.

The count of this clone is one. The rearrangement uses TRBV10-2 and TRBJ2-7, with 10 positions matching TRBD1. The V segment lost 4 bases and the J segment 4 bases; nucleotides outside the gene matches: 1. There are 13 residues in the CDR3. The germline CDR1 and CDR2 sequences are WSHSY and SAAADI. CDR3 amino acids: CASSAGQGYEQYF. DNA for the CDR3: TGCGCCAGCAGTGCGGGACAGGGGTACGAGCAGTACTTC.

This chain connects TRBV2 to TRBJ1-2; D is perhaps TRBD1 (5 bases). Germline assignment: CDR1 SNHLY and CDR2 FYNNEI. V lost 4 bases and J 4 bases, leaving 13 bases between the germline ends. The CDR3 has 14 residues. CDR3 coding DNA: TGTGCCAGCAGTGGGGCGGGGCCCACCTATGGCTACACCTTC. Protein product: CASSGAGPTYGYTF.

The table lists this clone with a few counts. The rearrangement joins TRBV7-9 to TRBJ2-7; no clear D. This CDR3 is built from 12 residues. The V and J ends lost 5 bases and 10 bases respectively, with 15 bases between them. In germline, CDR1 is SEHNR, CDR2 FQNEAQ (reference sequence). The CDR3 region is CASSVDFQEQYF. Written as DNA, the CDR3 is TGTGCCAGCAGCGTAGATTTCCAGGAACAGTACTTC.

The rearrangement uses TRBV6-5 and TRBJ2-1; TRBD2 aligns across 9 bases. Germline V lookup: CDR1 MNHEY, CDR2 SVGAGI. The length of the CDR3 is 16 residues. J was trimmed by 4 bases and V by 3 bases; bases with no gene match: 7. Here the CDR3 reads CASSYGRGGVYNEQFF. CDR3 coding DNA: TGTGCCAGCAGTTATGGGCGGGGGGGCGTTTACAATGAGCAGTTCTTC.

The V call is TRBV4-1, the J call TRBJ1-6; weak D call: TRBD1 (5 bases). This CDR3 has 15 amino acids. V was trimmed by 1 base and J by 13 bases, leaving 17 bases between them. Germline CDR1 is MGHRA and CDR2 is YSYEKL. CDR3 coding DNA: TGCGCCAGCAGCCAAGCGATGGGTTCCGGGGGGCCCCTCCACTTT. It translates to CASSQAMGSGGPLHF.

J is TRBJ1-3 and V is TRBV5-5, with 9 bases fitting TRBD1. This CDR3 has 16 amino acids. The germline V gene has CDR1 SGHKS and CDR2 YYEKEE (reference sequence). V was pared by 2 bases and J by 3 bases, with 6 bases of the junction left unmatched. CDR3 residues: CASSLVDRGSGNTIYF. The DNA for the CDR3 is TGTGCCAGCAGCTTAGTTGACAGGGGGAGTGGAAACACCATATATTTT.

The chain couples TRBV5-5 to TRBJ1-6; D is possibly TRBD1 (6 bases). V was pared by 4 bases and J by 7 bases, with 18 bases between. Germline CDR1 is SGHKS and CDR2 is YYEKEE (reference sequence). CDR3 length: 16 residues. As DNA, the CDR3 is TGTGCCAGCAGCAGGGGTACGGGACAAGGGAATTCACCCCTCCACTTT. It specifies CASSRGTGQGNSPLHF.

This clone was found a few times. The V call is TRBV19, the J call TRBJ2-2, with 10 bases fitting TRBD1. Per germline, CDR1 LNHDA and CDR2 SQIVND (reference sequence). This CDR3 contains 14 residues. The junction had 10 bases not matched to a gene; V was cut back by 8 bases and J by 10 bases. This chain's CDR3 is CASSGQGGSQELFF. The CDR3 nucleotides read TGTGCCAGTTCCGGACAGGGGGGTTCTCAGGAGCTGTTTTTT.

About this clone: One junction end does not reproduce the germline sequence, and a read error may be involved. The genes are TRBV6-1 and TRBJ2-7, with 7 bases identical to TRBD1. CDR3 length: 13 amino acids. The germline CDR1 and CDR2 sequences are MNHNS and SASEGT. The CDR3 DNA reads TGTGCCAGCAGTGAAGATGTCCTCGGGGACAGAGTCTTC. This gives the protein CASSEDVLGDRVF.

This clone was observed a single time. This chain connects TRBV9 to TRBJ2-5; TRBD2 matches at 9 bases. The junction had 11 bases not matched to a gene; V was cut back by 0 bases and J by 2 bases. CDR3 size: 18 residues. The germline V gene has CDR1 SGDLS and CDR2 YYNGEE. The CDR3 DNA sequence: TGTGCCAGCAGCGTAGCTATGGCAAGCGGGGGGCCACAAGAGACCCAGTACTTC. Protein: CASSVAMASGGPQETQYF. The full variable domain, its missing parts supplied by reference TRBV9 and TRBJ2-5, is DSGVTQTPKHLITATGQRVTLRCSPRSGDLSVYWYQQSLDQGLQFLIQYYNGEERAKGNILERFSAQQFPDLHSELNLSSLELGDSALYFCASSVAMASGGPQETQYFGPGTRLLVL.

The genes are TRBV19 and TRBJ2-7; 8 positions agree with TRBD1. The CDR3 is 15 residues long. V lost 4 bases, J lost 3 bases, and 8 bases stayed unmatched. Germline V gene sequence: CDR1 LNHDA, CDR2 SQIVND (reference sequence). CDR3 amino acids: CASSTAYRGNYEQYF. The CDR3 DNA reads TGTGCCAGTAGTACCGCGTACAGGGGGAACTACGAGCAGTACTTC.

J is TRBJ1-3 and V is TRBV19; TRBD1 matches at 8 bases. Trimming removed 6 bases from V and 8 bases from J; junction bases left unmatched: 3. Germline V gene lookup returns CDR1 LNHDA and CDR2 SQIVND (reference sequence). The CDR3 runs 12 residues. CDR3 amino acids: CASRDRAYTIYF. In DNA, the CDR3 is TGTGCCAGTAGGGACAGGGCGTACACCATATATTTT.

The rearrangement joins TRBV3-1 (or the pseudogene TRBV3-2) to TRBJ2-1, with D unresolved. With 1 base removed from V and 7 bases from J, the gap between germline ends came to 8 bases. Germline V lookup: CDR1 LGHDT, CDR2 YNNKEL (reference sequence). The CDR3 totals 13 residues. The CDR3 DNA sequence: TGTGCCAGCAGCCAAGGCCCCGGGAATGAGCAGTTCTTC. Its protein is CASSQGPGNEQFF.

CDR3 region: CASSQLGQRHQETQYF. CDR3 in DNA: TGTGCCAGCAGCCAATTGGGACAGCGACACCAAGAGACCCAGTACTTC. The chain carries TRBV7-9 and TRBJ2-5; 7 bases line up with TRBD1. CDR3 length: 16 amino acids. V trimming: 5 bases; J trimming: 0 bases; junction bases outside the gene matches: 9. CDR1 is SEHNR, CDR2 FQNEAQ, per germline (reference sequence).

The chain recombines TRBV18 with TRBJ2-2, with TRBD1 as a possible D gene (6 bases). The CDR3 covers 15 residues. The ends were cut back, 7 bases at V and 3 bases at J, with 15 bases in the middle. Germline CDR1 reads KGHSH; CDR2 reads LQKENI. The CDR3 loop reads CASFPQGRDTGELFF. As DNA, the CDR3 is TGTGCCAGCTTCCCACAGGGACGCGACACCGGGGAGCTGTTTTTT.

J is TRBJ2-1 and V is TRBV5-4, with 7 bases that match TRBD1. This CDR3 is 16 amino acids long. The trim removed 4 bases at V and 7 bases at J, leaving 14 bases unmatched. Germline V gene sequence: CDR1 SGHNT, CDR2 YYREEE (reference sequence). The CDR3 region is CASSTPTGRSGNEQFF. The DNA of the CDR3 is TGTGCCAGCAGCACCCCGACAGGGCGTTCGGGAAATGAGCAGTTCTTC. Full variable domain (missing parts from reference TRBV5-4 and TRBJ2-1): ETGVTQSPTHLIKTRGQQVTLRCSSQSGHNTVSWYQQALGQGPQFIFQYYREEENGRGNFPPRFSGLQFPNYSSELNVNALELDDSALYLCASSTPTGRSGNEQFFGPGTRLTVL.

This clone was seen only once. The chain carries TRBV7-9 and TRBJ2-4, with 7 positions matching TRBD2. The CDR3 runs to 15 residues. CDR1 and CDR2 from the germline V gene are SEHNR and FQNEAQ (reference sequence). Unmatched junction bases numbered 6, after V lost 5 bases and J lost 2 bases. CDR3 sequence: CASSLLGGSKNIQYF. CDR3 DNA: TGTGCCAGCAGCCTCCTGGGGGGGTCCAAAAACATTCAGTACTTC.

The V and J genes are TRBV7-8 and TRBJ2-7; 11 bases agree with TRBD2. Losses at the gene ends were 2 bases for V and 3 bases for J; bases not matched to a gene: 3. Looked up from germline, CDR1 is SGHVS and CDR2 is FQNEAQ. The CDR3 is 15 amino acids. CDR3 nucleotide sequence: TGTGCCAGCAGCTTAACCGGGACTAGCGGCTACGAGCAGTACTTC. Translated: CASSLTGTSGYEQYF.

The chain combines TRBV5-1 with TRBJ2-3, with 9 bases that match TRBD1. V lost 4 bases, J lost 2 bases, and 5 bases stayed unmatched. This CDR3 comprises 15 residues. The germline CDR1 and CDR2 sequences are SGHRS and YFSETQ. The CDR3 region is CASSPDRGNTDTQYF. The CDR3 DNA follows: TGCGCCAGCAGCCCGGACAGGGGAAACACAGATACGCAGTATTTT.